These T cell receptor beta chains were read from a single sample in a study of cytomegalovirus exposure and HLA in healthy donors. Generated by immunoSEQ multiplex PCR, the TCRdb table keeps only in-frame clones and is missing some. With 200,000 to 250,000 clones in the sample, the ten largest clones hold about 1%. The source material was PBMCs. The receptors shown here come from a woman aged 25 to 45 in good health and CMV-seropositive. The CDR3 runs from the conserved cysteine through the conserved F or W.

V gene: TRBV5-6; CDR3 protein: CASSLGTFGHTSGNTIYF
V gene: TRBV6-1; CDR3 protein: CASRQGNTGELFF
V gene: TRBV5-4; CDR3 protein: CASSLQGNYGYTF
V gene: TRBV6-1; CDR3 protein: CASSEGWTHTYEQYF
V gene: TRBV19; CDR3 protein: CASSTAGTGNYEQYF
V gene: TRBV11-2; CDR3 protein: CASSLMTGVNTEAFF
V gene: TRBV6-1; CDR3 protein: CASSVSVGETQYF
V gene: TRBV6-5; CDR3 protein: CASRGQYNEQFF
V gene: TRBV2; CDR3 protein: CASRGTSNTEAFF
V gene: TRBV19; CDR3 protein: CASSIGFGTEAFF
V gene: TRBV27; CDR3 protein: CASSLLAGVTYNEQFF
V gene: TRBV25-1; CDR3 protein: CASSELNYEGAGNTIYF
V gene: TRBV19; CDR3 protein: CASSTTSGRAYEQYF
V gene: TRBV2; CDR3 protein: CASSEIVGQETQYF
V gene: TRBV7-2; CDR3 protein: CASSLAFLGQSTDTQYF
V gene: TRBV11-2; CDR3 protein: CASSPREGLSTGNTIYF
V gene: TRBV5-1; CDR3 protein: CASSFTGSTYGYTF
V gene: TRBV6-1; CDR3 protein: CASSESGDQPQHF
V gene: TRBV6-1; CDR3 protein: CASSEARDSSRWNAEAFF
V gene: TRBV2; CDR3 protein: CASREVGGRGDTQYF
V gene: TRBV7-9; CDR3 protein: CASGRGNQPQHF
V gene: TRBV7-9; CDR3 protein: CASSLEGQMNYGYTF
V gene: TRBV9; CDR3 protein: CASSPQTGAITDTQYF
V gene: TRBV5-6; CDR3 protein: CASRTGTVSGYTF
V gene: TRBV2; CDR3 protein: CASSDWPQGRYQPQHF
V gene: TRBV7-8; CDR3 protein: CASSLKARQGAYEQYF
V gene: TRBV5-1; CDR3 protein: CASSFRDRGSYEQYF
V gene: TRBV10-3; CDR3 protein: CAISEPPIRGGNYGYTF
V gene: TRBV11-3; CDR3 protein: CASSFGGTMTSEYNEQFF
V gene: TRBV10-1; CDR3 protein: CASNTGGPYEQYF
V gene: TRBV6-6; CDR3 protein: CASTSGHLSNQPQHF
V gene: TRBV28; CDR3 protein: CASSFVSSGNTIYF
V gene: TRBV7-8; CDR3 protein: CASSFLEDYYGYTF
V gene: TRBV10-3; CDR3 protein: CAISQGTENNIQYF
V gene: TRBV4-1; CDR3 protein: CASSPTSGGYNEQLF
V gene: TRBV27; CDR3 protein: CASLRDESSYEQYF
V gene: TRBV6-1; CDR3 protein: CASSERQGASAGNTIYF
V gene: TRBV2; CDR3 protein: CASSEMTGEAFF
V gene: TRBV7-8; CDR3 protein: CASSLTTGTGNTIYF
V gene: TRBV19; CDR3 protein: CASSPRNRGGEKLFF
V gene: TRBV6-5; CDR3 protein: CASSTLGSGDYGYTF
V gene: TRBV2; CDR3 protein: CASGDSLDLVQYF
V gene: TRBV28; CDR3 protein: CASTQGAYLGYTF
V gene: TRBV27; CDR3 protein: CASSLSSVGQGNLETQYF
V gene: TRBV4-2; CDR3 protein: CASSQGEAGGSTDTQYF
V gene: TRBV7-2; CDR3 protein: CASSLRWEYQETQYF